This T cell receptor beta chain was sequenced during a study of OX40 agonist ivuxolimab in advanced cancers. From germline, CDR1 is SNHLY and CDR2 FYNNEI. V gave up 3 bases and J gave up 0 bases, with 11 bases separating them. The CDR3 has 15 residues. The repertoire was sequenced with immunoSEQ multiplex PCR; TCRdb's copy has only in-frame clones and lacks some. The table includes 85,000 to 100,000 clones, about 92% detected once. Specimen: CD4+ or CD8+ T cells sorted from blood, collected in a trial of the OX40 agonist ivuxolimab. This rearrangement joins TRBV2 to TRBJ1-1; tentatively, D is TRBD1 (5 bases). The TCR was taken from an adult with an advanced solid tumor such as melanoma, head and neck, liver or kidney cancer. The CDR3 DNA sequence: TGTGCCAGCAGTGACCCAGGGCAGGTGAACACTGAAGCTTTCTTT. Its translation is CASSDPGQVNTEAFF.